These T cell receptor beta chains were read from a single sample in a study of vaccination and CD4 T cells after COVID-19. These TCRs are of unknown antigen specificity. TCRdb called the PCR reads again in MiXCR, with one record for every CDR3 protein. The repertoire consists of around 13,000 distinct CDR3 sequences, with roughly 54% occurring once and the leading ten covering around 8%. Sequencing used CD4+ T cells from blood, cultured in vitro, obtained before SARS-CoV-2 vaccination. The receptors derive from a human donor who had recovered from COVID-19. The CDR3 runs from the conserved cysteine through the conserved F or W. A D gene is named only where the DNA matches it firmly. A clone size is listed for some rows: how often the clone was seen (once, few, many), or a class if it is expanded.

d_gene: TRBD2
abundance: .
j_gene: TRBJ2-3
v_gene: TRBV18
CDR3nt: TGTGCCAGCTCGTCGGGAGGGAACACAGATACGCAGTATTTT
CDR3aa: CASSSGGNTDTQYF

d_gene: .
abundance: .
j_gene: TRBJ2-2
v_gene: TRBV19
CDR3nt: TGTGCCAGTAGTCTCCGGGCCGGGGAGCTGTTTTTT
CDR3aa: CASSLRAGELFF

d_gene: TRBD2
abundance: .
j_gene: TRBJ2-7
v_gene: TRBV20-1
CDR3nt: TGCAGCGAACTTGCCCCGCTAGCGGGAAACTACGAGCAGTACTTC
CDR3aa: CSELAPLAGNYEQYF

d_gene: TRBD2
abundance: .
j_gene: TRBJ2-1
v_gene: TRBV28
CDR3nt: TGTGCCAGCGGGTCCGGGACTACCTCCTACAATGAGCAGTTCTTC
CDR3aa: CASGSGTTSYNEQFF

d_gene: .
abundance: .
j_gene: TRBJ2-3
v_gene: TRBV19
CDR3nt: TGTGCCAGTAGTTCTGTCGATACAGATACGCAGTATTTT
CDR3aa: CASSSVDTDTQYF

d_gene: .
abundance: medium-sized
j_gene: TRBJ1-1
v_gene: TRBV7-9
CDR3nt: TGTGCCAGCAGCCCAGCGGTAGTCGGGCGCGCTGAAGCTTTCTTT
CDR3aa: CASSPAVVGRAEAFF

d_gene: TRBD2
abundance: .
j_gene: TRBJ2-1
v_gene: TRBV6-2/TRBV6-3
CDR3nt: TGTGCCAGCAGCACGGGACTAGCGGGAGGCCACAATGAGCAGTTCTTC
CDR3aa: CASSTGLAGGHNEQFF

d_gene: .
abundance: .
j_gene: TRBJ1-2
v_gene: TRBV2
CDR3nt: TGCGCCTGTGGACAGTCCTATGGCTACACCTTC
CDR3aa: CACGQSYGYTF

d_gene: TRBD2
abundance: .
j_gene: TRBJ2-7
v_gene: TRBV20-1
CDR3nt: TGCAGTGCTGAGACTCAGCGGGGCAGCTCCTACGAGCAGTACTTC
CDR3aa: CSAETQRGSSYEQYF

d_gene: .
abundance: .
j_gene: TRBJ1-1
v_gene: TRBV7-9
CDR3nt: TGTGCCAGCAGCGGGGGACCCCTCGAAGGGACTGAAGCTTTCTTT
CDR3aa: CASSGGPLEGTEAFF

d_gene: TRBD1
abundance: .
j_gene: TRBJ2-2
v_gene: TRBV28
CDR3nt: TGTGCCAGCAGTTCAGCTACCGGGACAGGGAATGACGGGGAGCTGTTTTTT
CDR3aa: CASSSATGTGNDGELFF

d_gene: .
abundance: once
j_gene: TRBJ1-1
v_gene: TRBV7-2
CDR3nt: TGTGCCAGCAGCTTAGTAGGGGGAAACACTGAAGCTTTCTTT
CDR3aa: CASSLVGGNTEAFF

d_gene: .
abundance: .
j_gene: TRBJ1-5
v_gene: TRBV7-2
CDR3nt: TGTGCCAGCAGCTTATGGGGCGGGAACAATCAGCCCCAGCATTTT
CDR3aa: CASSLWGGNNQPQHF

d_gene: TRBD1
abundance: .
j_gene: TRBJ2-6
v_gene: TRBV27
CDR3nt: TGTGCCAGCTTATCGACAGGGGGACTCTCTGGGGCCAACGTCCTGACTTTC
CDR3aa: CASLSTGGLSGANVLTF

d_gene: .
abundance: few
j_gene: TRBJ1-1
v_gene: TRBV15
CDR3nt: TGTGCCACCAGCAGAGATACGGCTAACACTGAAGCTTTCTTT
CDR3aa: CATSRDTANTEAFF

d_gene: .
abundance: few
j_gene: TRBJ1-2
v_gene: TRBV28
CDR3nt: TGTGCCAGCAGTTTGCGACAAGTCTATGGCTACACCTTC
CDR3aa: CASSLRQVYGYTF

d_gene: .
abundance: .
j_gene: TRBJ1-5
v_gene: TRBV19
CDR3nt: TGTGCCAGTAGTATAGCCTCAAGCGTTAGCAATCAGCCCCAGCATTTT
CDR3aa: CASSIASSVSNQPQHF

d_gene: .
abundance: .
j_gene: TRBJ2-3
v_gene: TRBV29-1
CDR3nt: TGCAGCGTTCAGCAGGGGGGGGCAGATACGCAGTATTTT
CDR3aa: CSVQQGGADTQYF